This T cell receptor beta chain was captured by sequencing in a study of response to subunit inactivated influenza vaccine. Regarding the study as a whole: New T cells are recruited in small numbers by each seasonal influenza vaccination, according to the authors' suggestion.

In this sample, this clonotype turned up a few times. Its antigen is as yet unknown. CDR3 length equals 14 residues. The germline V gene encodes CDR1 MNHEY and CDR2 SVGAGI. Trimming took off 7 bases at V and 7 bases at J, with 19 bases between the two ends. TCRdb re-analysed the RT-PCR reads in MiXCR, keeping a single row per CDR3 protein. There are 500,000 to 600,000 distinct CDR3 sequences in the sample; around 8% occur only once, and 13% lies in the top ten. This chain uses TRBV6-5 with TRBJ1-2, with no clear D. The sequences come from PBMCs from blood, collected less than 30 months after vaccination. The clonotype originates from a man aged 50-75 years who received an inactivated influenza vaccine. CDR3 coding DNA: TGTGCCAGCATTGACTCGTTGCAGCTATTTGGCTACACCTTC. Translating gives CASIDSLQLFGYTF.